One sample yielded the 27 T cell receptor beta chains listed below, sequenced in a study of cytomegalovirus exposure and HLA in healthy donors. It was with 60 Vbeta and 13 Jbeta primers that the PCR ran. Measured with immunoSEQ multiplex PCR; TCRdb has only the in-frame clones, and not every one. The table records about 160,000 clones, 70% to 80% of them present only once. The source material was PBMCs. These receptors were taken from a human donor in good health.

This clone has just one count. The gene calls are TRBV4-2 and TRBJ2-7; the D gene is possibly TRBD2 (6 bases). The CDR3 has 15 amino acids. Germline V gene data show CDR1 as LGHNA and CDR2 as YNFKEQ. The V gene lost 5 bases and the J gene lost 2 bases, with 16 bases spanning the gap. The CDR3, as DNA: TGTGCCAGCAGCTTGGGGACTTTGGCCACCTACGAGCAGTACTTC. Its translation: CASSLGTLATYEQYF.

This sequence joins TRBV7-2 and TRBJ1-5, with TRBD1 as a possible D gene (6 bases). V was shortened by 4 bases and J by 3 bases, with 16 bases between the two germline ends. Germline V gene sequence: CDR1 SGHTA, CDR2 FQGNSA. This CDR3 region has 16 residues. CDR3 in amino acids: CASSSKSGQLNQPQHF. The CDR3 DNA sequence: TGTGCCAGCAGCTCAAAGAGTGGACAGCTCAATCAGCCCCAGCATTTT.

The rearrangement links TRBV19 to TRBJ2-5, with 9 nucleotides matching TRBD2. The CDR3 consists of 13 residues. Per the germline V gene, CDR1 is LNHDA and CDR2 is SQIVND (reference sequence). V dropped 5 bases and J dropped 6; count of bases not matched to a gene: 4. CDR3 nucleotides: TGTGCCAGTAGTTCGCGGGAGGGACAGACCCAGTACTTC. Its protein product is CASSSREGQTQYF.

This rearrangement joins TRBV7-2 to TRBJ2-3, with TRBD2 matching over 11 bases. This CDR3 spans 18 amino acids. CDR1 and CDR2 (germline): SGHTA, FQGNSA. V lost 1 base to trimming and J lost 4 bases; unmatched junction nucleotides: 10. The CDR3 DNA sequence: TGTGCCAGCAGCTTAGTACCTCTAGCGGGAGGTGGGGCAGATACGCAGTATTTT. Protein product: CASSLVPLAGGGADTQYF.

The chain is built from TRBV30 and TRBJ1-5, with TRBD1 matching 7 bases. CDR1 GTSNPN and CDR2 SVGIG come from the germline V gene (reference sequence). The CDR3 is 15 residues long. The ends lost 0 bases at V and 5 bases at J; junction bases unmatched: 7. CDR3 in amino acids: CAWSVLAGGHQPQHF. Here the CDR3 DNA reads TGTGCCTGGAGTGTACTTGCAGGGGGACATCAGCCCCAGCATTTT.

The sample holds one count of this clone. The chain couples TRBV6-6 to TRBJ2-1; D uncertain. The germline V and J ends were trimmed by 5 bases and 4 bases, with 15 bases remaining between them. This CDR3 contains 15 residues. CDR1 is MNHNY and CDR2 is SVGAGI in the germline V gene (reference sequence). The CDR3 loop is CASSTPRVPYNEQFF. The CDR3 DNA follows: TGTGCCAGCAGTACCCCCCGGGTTCCATACAATGAGCAGTTCTTC.

The gene calls are TRBV11-2 and TRBJ2-7; D possibly corresponds to TRBD2 (6 bases). Germline-derived CDR1 and CDR2 are SGHAT and FQNNGV. V was trimmed by 3 bases and J by 0 bases, leaving 9 bases between them. This CDR3 is built from 14 residues. The DNA of the CDR3 is TGTGCCAGCAGCTTGTCGCGGGGCTCCTACGAGCAGTACTTC. The encoded protein is CASSLSRGSYEQYF.

The chain joins TRBV4-3 to TRBJ1-1, with D perhaps TRBD1 (6 bases). This CDR3 has 15 residues. From germline, CDR1 is LGHNA and CDR2 YSLEER. V lost 5 bases to trimming and J lost 3 bases, with 16 bases between them. The CDR3 sequence is CASSYNRGGDTEAFF. The CDR3 coding sequence is TGCGCCAGCAGCTATAACAGAGGGGGGGACACTGAAGCTTTCTTT.

J is TRBJ2-3 and V is TRBV29-1, with D perhaps TRBD2 (7 bases). CDR3 length equals 13 residues. V lost 7 bases to trimming and J lost 1 base, with 12 bases between them. The germline gives CDR1 SQVTM, CDR2 ANQGSEA. The CDR3 sequence: CSAGAGGTDTQYF. The CDR3 nucleotides are TGCAGCGCGGGGGCGGGGGGCACAGATACGCAGTATTTT.

DNA of the CDR3: TGTGCCAGCAGCCTGACAGGGACAGAAGCTTTCTTT. Amino acid sequence: CASSLTGTEAFF. V gene TRBV7-2 combines with J gene TRBJ1-1, with TRBD1 matching 7 bases. Per germline, CDR1 SGHTA and CDR2 FQGNSA. V gave up 5 bases and J gave up 8 bases; unmatched junction bases: 5. CDR3 length equals 12 residues.

The V gene is TRBV5-1, the J gene TRBJ2-7; TRBD1 matches 12 bases. Per germline, CDR1 SGHRS and CDR2 YFSETQ. Trimming at V came to 0 bases and at J to 5 bases, leaving 3 bases not matched to a gene. There are 15 residues in the CDR3. CDR3 amino acids: CASSLAGTGGHEQYF. CDR3 nucleotides: TGCGCCAGCAGCTTGGCCGGGACAGGGGGCCACGAGCAGTACTTC.

The V call is TRBV5-1, the J call TRBJ1-2; 10 bases map to TRBD1. Per the germline V gene, CDR1 is SGHRS and CDR2 is YFSETQ. The CDR3 is 16 residues long. V trimming: 0 bases; J trimming: 4 bases; junction bases outside the gene matches: 6. CDR3 loop: CASSLVVTGGLYGYTF. For the CDR3, the DNA is TGCGCCAGCAGCTTGGTGGTGACAGGGGGCCTCTATGGCTACACCTTC.

This clone was observed a few times. The chain employs TRBV29-1 and TRBJ2-6; D ambiguous. The CDR3 is made up of 14 amino acids. The germline CDR1 and CDR2 sequences are SQVTM and ANQGSEA. V gave up 6 bases and J gave up 1 base, with 10 bases separating them. The CDR3 coding sequence is TGCAGCGTCGCTGACTTGTCTGGGGCCAACGTCCTGACTTTC. Amino acids: CSVADLSGANVLTF.

The chain recombines TRBV7-2 with TRBJ2-7, with a tentative D call TRBD1 (6 bases). This CDR3 comprises 15 residues. V lost 2 bases, J lost 5 bases, and 16 bases lay in between. Germline V CDR1 and CDR2: SGHTA, FQGNSA. The CDR3 region has the DNA TGTGCCAGCAGCTTAACACAGGGAAATTTTCACGAGCAGTACTTC. Protein: CASSLTQGNFHEQYF.

This clone has more than one count but fewer than ten. The chain has TRBV6-1 and TRBJ2-1; 8 nucleotides align to TRBD1. The CDR3 runs to 16 residues. Trimming at V came to 4 bases and at J to 7 bases, leaving 12 bases not matched to a gene. Germline loops: CDR1 MNHNS, CDR2 SASEGT. CDR3 sequence reads: CASSVADRGFGNEQFF. The CDR3 DNA sequence: TGTGCCAGCAGTGTCGCTGACAGGGGATTTGGGAATGAGCAGTTCTTC.

The chain recombines TRBV28 with TRBJ1-1; no clear D gene. Germline loops: CDR1 MDHEN, CDR2 SYDVKM. CDR3 length: 14 amino acids. Trimming left V 3 bases short and J 2 bases short, with 10 bases between. This CDR3 is CASSFSEVNTEAFF. CDR3 DNA sequence: TGTGCCAGCAGTTTTTCGGAGGTAAACACTGAAGCTTTCTTT.

The chain couples TRBV6-1 to TRBJ2-7, with 8 bases aligning to TRBD1. The CDR3 extends over 14 amino acids. Germline V gene sequence: CDR1 MNHNS, CDR2 SASEGT. V shed 4 bases, J shed 2 bases, and the junction held 4 bases outside the gene matches. CDR3: CASSGGQGTYEQYF. The CDR3 DNA is TGTGCCAGCAGTGGCGGACAGGGAACCTACGAGCAGTACTTC.

V and J are TRBV6-5 and TRBJ1-5; D is undetermined. Looked up from germline, CDR1 is MNHEY and CDR2 is SVGAGI. This CDR3 spans 12 amino acids. V was trimmed by 8 bases and J by 2 bases, leaving 7 bases between them. The CDR3 here is CASGRGNQPQHF. The CDR3, as DNA: TGTGCCAGCGGCCGGGGCAATCAGCCCCAGCATTTT.

CDR3 DNA sequence: TGTGCCAGCAAGGTGGGGACAGAGGTTTACGAGCAGTACTTC. This codes for CASKVGTEVYEQYF. The V gene is TRBV2, the J gene TRBJ2-7; 7 bases are a match to TRBD1. The germline V gene has CDR1 SNHLY and CDR2 FYNNEI. J was trimmed by 4 bases and V by 7 bases; bases with no gene match: 10. The CDR3 is 14 residues long.

The rearrangement links TRBV29-1 to TRBJ2-1, with 7 bases that match TRBD1. The germline CDR1 and CDR2 sequences are SQVTM and ANQGSEA. CDR3 size: 15 residues. Trimming took 0 bases from V and 1 from J; bases not matched to a gene: 3. The CDR3: CSVEEGQVSYNEQFF. In DNA, the CDR3 is TGCAGCGTTGAAGAAGGACAGGTGTCCTACAATGAGCAGTTCTTC.

In this sample, this clone turned up a few times. The rearrangement links TRBV27 to TRBJ2-1; TRBD2 matches at 9 bases. The junction had 1 base not matched to a gene; V was cut back by 6 bases and J by 4 bases. The germline V gene has CDR1 MNHEY and CDR2 SMNVEV (reference sequence). This CDR3 is built from 13 residues. CDR3 loop: CASRTSGYNEQFF. The CDR3 DNA reads TGTGCCAGCAGGACTAGCGGTTACAATGAGCAGTTCTTC.

The V call is TRBV5-4, the J call TRBJ1-2, with D tentatively TRBD1 (5 bases). Germline values: CDR1 SGHNT, CDR2 YYREEE (reference sequence). The CDR3 spans 15 residues. With 4 bases removed from V and 0 bases from J, the gap between germline ends came to 13 bases. The CDR3 nucleotides read TGTGCCAGCAGCGTCCTGGGGCCGTCTAACTATGGCTACACCTTC. This gives the protein CASSVLGPSNYGYTF.

The genes are TRBV7-8 and TRBJ2-5, with D perhaps matching TRBD2 (5 bases). This CDR3 is 16 amino acids long. Trimming pared 0 bases from V and 2 bases from J, leaving 13 bases between. Germline V gives CDR1 SGHVS, CDR2 FQNEAQ. CDR3 DNA sequence: TGTGCCAGCAGCTTAGCGAGGGCGGGCTTTCAAGAGACCCAGTACTTC. This encodes CASSLARAGFQETQYF.

The chain recombines TRBV7-2 with TRBJ1-1; 9 bases fit TRBD1. Looked up from germline, CDR1 is SGHTA and CDR2 is FQGNSA. V gave up 1 base and J gave up 1 base; unmatched junction bases: 1. This CDR3 has 15 residues. The CDR3 loop is CASSLGTGANTEAFF. For the CDR3, the DNA is TGTGCCAGCAGCTTAGGGACAGGGGCGAACACTGAAGCTTTCTTT.

CDR3 DNA: TGTGCCAGCCTCGGGAGTGGGGGGACCCAGTACTTC. Translation gives CASLGSGGTQYF. The rearrangement links TRBV28 to TRBJ2-5; D may be TRBD2 (6 bases). Germline-derived CDR1 and CDR2 are MDHEN and SYDVKM. The CDR3 totals 12 residues. With 8 bases removed from V and 7 bases from J, the gap between germline ends came to 14 bases.

This clone was picked up one time. The J gene is TRBJ1-1, the V gene TRBV4-1, with D perhaps TRBD1 (5 bases). The CDR3 is 17 residues long. V shed 0 bases and J shed 6 bases, with 20 bases lying between them. From germline, CDR1 is MGHRA and CDR2 YSYEKL. In DNA form, the CDR3 reads TGCGCCAGCAGCCAAGAGGGGGGTGACTGGGTCTTCGCTGAAGCTTTCTTT. Encoded protein: CASSQEGGDWVFAEAFF.

The V call is TRBV4-1, the J call TRBJ2-3, with D possibly TRBD1 on 5 matching bases. The CDR3 consists of 13 residues. V was cut by 3 bases and J by 5 bases, with 9 bases left in between. CDR1 MGHRA and CDR2 YSYEKL come from the germline V gene. Here the CDR3 DNA reads TGCGCCAGCAGCCAGTTAGGGGTAGATACGCAGTATTTT. It is translated as CASSQLGVDTQYF.